The T cell receptor beta chain under discussion was sequenced for a study of blood T cells in healthy people across ages. PCR was performed a second time for about 6 to 11 cycles using a sample-barcoded 5' primer and a J-beta primer mix. TCRdb passed the 5' RACE reads through MiXCR, listing each CDR3 protein once. The sample yields approximately 780,000 distinct CDR3 sequences, around a quarter seen once. The CDR3 covers 14 residues. V was shortened by 6 bases and J by 1 base, with 11 bases between the two germline ends. The V gene's germline CDR1 is SNHLY and CDR2 FYNNEI. This sample also appeared in a second study, on T cells of mothers and their children. Turning to that study: Material was donated by three healthy Caucasian mothers and their six children. Slightly higher, non-significant overlap characterized related mother-child pairs relative to unrelated pairs.

The source material was blood. The TCR comes from a boy younger than 18 in good health. The rearrangement uses TRBV2 and TRBJ2-3, with D tentatively TRBD2 (6 bases). CDR3 protein: CASRGPSGTDTQYF. The CDR3, as DNA: TGTGCCAGCAGGGGCCCTAGCGGCACAGATACGCAGTATTTT. The full variable domain, rest sourced from reference TRBV2 and TRBJ2-3, is EPEVTQTPSHQVTQMGQEVILRCVPISNHLYFYWYRQILGQKVEFLVSFYNNEISEKSEIFDDQFSVERPDGSNFTLKIRSTKLEDSAMYFCASRGPSGTDTQYFGPGTRLTVL.